This is a list of T cell receptor beta chains from one sample in a study of PD-1 blockade in classical Hodgkin lymphoma. Produced via immunoSEQ multiplex PCR; TCRdb's table is partial and in-frame only. The sample carries about 23,000 clones, roughly 90% recorded once. Sequenced material: CD4+ T cells from blood. The receptors stem from a human donor with classical Hodgkin lymphoma. The CDR3 runs from the conserved cysteine through the conserved F or W. D genes are given only for firm matches. A row's size may be missing; if present it is once, few, many or a size class.

>TRBJ1-1|TRBV5-6|once|NA
CASSLGRRNTEAFF
TGTGCCAGCAGCTTGGGACGGAGGAACACTGAAGCTTTCTTT
>TRBJ2-7|TRBV5-4|NA|TRBD2
CASSLGLAANEQYF
TGTGCCAGCAGCTTGGGTCTAGCGGCCAACGAGCAGTACTTC
>TRBJ1-1|TRBV7-2|NA|NA
CASSAFWGLRAFF
TGTGCCAGCAGCGCCTTCTGGGGCCTTAGGGCTTTCTTT
>TRBJ2-1|TRBV6-5|once|TRBD2
CASSVGLAGEFGQFF
TGTGCCAGCAGCGTGGGACTAGCGGGAGAATTTGGGCAGTTCTTC
>TRBJ2-3|TRBV5-8|NA|TRBD2
CASSLMGEGDTQYF
TGTGCCAGCAGCTTGATGGGGGAGGGGGATACGCAGTATTTT
>TRBJ2-1|TRBV5-6|NA|TRBD1
CASSLLGQGYNEQFF
TGTGCCAGCAGCTTGTTGGGACAGGGCTACAATGAGCAGTTCTTC
>TRBJ2-4|TRBV7-8|NA|NA
CASSNRRIRRDIQYF
TGTGCCAGCAGCAACCGACGGATAAGGCGAGACATTCAGTACTTC
>TRBJ2-7|TRBV10-3|NA|NA
CAISEYTRLREQYF
TGTGCCATCAGTGAATACACTCGGCTGCGCGAGCAGTACTTC
>TRBJ2-7|TRBV27|NA|NA
CASSFGVGSSYEQYF
TGTGCCAGCAGTTTTGGGGTCGGTAGCTCCTACGAGCAGTACTTC
>TRBJ2-3|TRBV6-6|NA|NA
CASSGRDTDTQYF
TGTGCCAGCAGTGGCAGGGACACAGATACGCAGTATTTT
>TRBJ2-6|TRBV4-2|once|TRBD1
CASSHLSGTGVSWGANVLTF
TGTGCCAGCAGCCATTTATCCGGGACAGGGGTTTCGTGGGGGGCCAACGTCCTGACTTTC
>TRBJ2-3|TRBV4-2|NA|NA
CASSQEGPRAGSGDTQYF
TGTGCCAGCAGCCAAGAAGGGCCTCGGGCAGGGAGTGGGGATACGCAGTATTTT
>TRBJ1-1|TRBV25-1|NA|NA
CASSQQGPNTEAFF
TGTGCCAGCAGTCAACAGGGTCCGAACACTGAAGCTTTCTTT
>TRBJ2-1|TRBV2|NA|NA
CASSVLTGSYNEQFF
TGTGCCAGCAGTGTCCTCACCGGCTCCTACAATGAGCAGTTCTTC
>TRBJ1-2|TRBV18|NA|NA
CASSPLLQRNYTF
TGTGCCAGCTCACCACTTCTACAGCGGAACTACACCTTC
>TRBJ1-4|TRBV28|NA|NA
CASSLSGVGKLFF
TGTGCCAGCAGTTTATCAGGGGTAGGAAAACTGTTTTTT
>TRBJ2-1|TRBV7-2|NA|NA
CASSDAPRSYNEQFF
TGTGCCAGCAGCGACGCACCCCGCTCCTACAATGAGCAGTTCTTC
>TRBJ1-2|TRBV6-6|NA|NA
CASSYTEPNYGYTF
TGTGCCAGCAGTTACACGGAACCTAACTATGGCTACACCTTC
>TRBJ2-7|TRBV11-1|NA|NA
CASSGPGLKTRYEQYF
TGTGCCAGCAGCGGACCGGGGCTAAAAACGCGTTACGAGCAGTACTTC
>TRBJ1-1|TRBV5-1|NA|TRBD1
CASSLQGAKNTEAFF
TGCGCCAGCAGCTTACAGGGGGCCAAGAACACTGAAGCTTTCTTT
>TRBJ1-2|TRBV19|once|NA
CASSRDMNYGYTF
TGTGCCAGTAGCCGGGACATGAACTATGGCTACACCTTC
>TRBJ2-5|TRBV28|once|TRBD2
CASSSPGTSGTQYF
TGTGCCAGCAGTTCCCCAGGGACTAGCGGGACCCAGTACTTC
>TRBJ2-2|TRBV30|NA|NA
CAWSGKAGNTGELFF
TGTGCCTGGAGTGGGAAAGCGGGGAACACCGGGGAGCTGTTTTTT
>TRBJ1-5|TRBV7-2|once|NA
CASSLGVAWRQPQHF
TGTGCCAGCAGCTTAGGGGTGGCGTGGAGGCAGCCCCAGCATTTT
>TRBJ1-5|TRBV7-8|NA|TRBD1
CASSWTGGSNQPQHF
TGTGCCAGCAGCTGGACAGGGGGGAGCAATCAGCCCCAGCATTTT
>TRBJ1-3|TRBV6-1|NA|NA
CASSERGHRPGNTIYF
TGTGCCAGCAGTGAACGGGGACATCGCCCAGGAAACACCATATATTTT
>TRBJ1-5|TRBV28|once|NA
CASSFPQANSNQPQHF
TGTGCCAGCAGTTTCCCCCAGGCAAATAGCAATCAGCCCCAGCATTTT
>TRBJ1-1|TRBV6-6|NA|TRBD1
CASSYSGQGYTEAFF
TGTGCCAGCAGTTACTCGGGACAGGGATATACTGAAGCTTTCTTT
>TRBJ1-2|TRBV4-1|NA|NA
CASSQLTTPVYGYTF
TGCGCCAGCAGCCAACTGACAACCCCAGTCTATGGCTACACCTTC
>TRBJ2-1|TRBV7-2|once|NA
CASSLARNEQFF
TGTGCCAGCAGCTTAGCTAGGAATGAGCAGTTCTTC
>TRBJ2-1|TRBV2|NA|TRBD2
CASGEGRANYNEQFF
TGTGCCAGCGGGGAGGGGCGAGCCAACTACAATGAGCAGTTCTTC
>TRBJ1-4|TRBV27|NA|NA
CASSLRRSNEKLFF
TGTGCCAGCAGTTTACGGCGGTCTAATGAAAAACTGTTTTTT
>TRBJ2-2|TRBV9|once|NA
CASSEYRVISNTGELFF
TGTGCCAGCAGCGAATACAGGGTCATTTCGAACACCGGGGAGCTGTTTTTT
>TRBJ1-2|TRBV7-9|NA|NA
CASSRAGGNYGYTF
TGTGCCAGCAGCCGGGCGGGGGGGAACTATGGCTACACCTTC
>TRBJ2-1|TRBV30|once|TRBD2
CAWKAGPLHQFF
TGTGCCTGGAAAGCGGGGCCGCTTCATCAGTTCTTC
>TRBJ2-4|TRBV30|NA|TRBD1
CAVTGEPKNIQYF
TGTGCCGTAACAGGGGAGCCCAAAAACATTCAGTACTTC
>TRBJ2-6|TRBV29-1|few|NA
CSVEDFSQGLFGANVLTF
TGCAGCGTTGAAGATTTTTCCCAGGGGTTGTTTGGGGCCAACGTCCTGACTTTC
>TRBJ2-5|TRBV5-1|NA|NA
CASSFGTGETQYF
TGCGCCAGCAGCTTCGGGACCGGAGAGACCCAGTACTTC
>TRBJ2-2|TRBV10-1|NA|TRBD1
CASSESLKGQGFQRNTGELFF
TGCGCCAGCAGTGAGTCGTTGAAGGGACAGGGGTTTCAGAGGAACACCGGGGAGCTGTTTTTT
>TRBJ1-2|TRBV10-2|NA|NA
CASTGSGPYGYTF
TGCGCCAGCACTGGGTCAGGACCCTATGGCTACACCTTC
>TRBJ2-7|TRBV5-1|NA|NA
CASSPSEGYEQYF
TGCGCCAGCAGCCCGTCCGAGGGCTACGAGCAGTACTTC
>TRBJ2-1|TRBV6-6|NA|TRBD1
CASSYSLQTGSNEQFF
TGTGCCAGCAGTTACTCTCTCCAGACAGGGAGCAATGAGCAGTTCTTC
>TRBJ2-5|TRBV18|NA|NA
CASSPWTEETQYF
TGTGCCAGCTCACCCTGGACAGAAGAGACCCAGTACTTC
>TRBJ2-1|TRBV5-1|NA|NA
CASRDGYEQFF
TGCGCCAGCAGGGATGGTTATGAGCAGTTCTTC
>TRBJ2-5|TRBV6-1|NA|NA
CASSQGGNGETQYF
TGTGCCAGCAGTCAAGGGGGTAACGGAGAGACCCAGTACTTC
>TRBJ2-1|TRBV5-1|NA|NA
CASSLGRGANEQFF
TGCGCCAGCAGCTTGGGGCGGGGTGCGAATGAGCAGTTCTTC